Listed below are T cell receptor beta chains from one sample, sequenced in a study of tumor-infiltrating lymphocytes in oesophageal squamous cell carcinoma. A single record per CDR3 protein comes from TCRdb applying MiXCR to the PCR reads. In the table there are about 22,000 distinct CDR3 sequences, under 45% of which are singletons. The material sequenced was esophageal tumor tissue. The source of these receptors is a male donor with esophageal squamous cell carcinoma. CDR3s include the opening cysteine and the closing phenylalanine or tryptophan. D genes are given only for firm matches. Size values are once, few and many counts, or a class for expanded clones, and some rows have none.

D gene | clone size | J gene | V gene | CDR3 protein | CDR3 DNA
NA | few | TRBJ1-4 | TRBV20-1 | CSARPTGTGNEKLFF | TGCAGTGCTCGGCCCACCGGGACGGGGAATGAAAAACTGTTTTTT
TRBD2 | NA | TRBJ2-1 | TRBV7-9 | CASSPSSGRAKNEQFF | TGTGCCAGCAGCCCGAGTAGCGGGAGGGCCAAGAATGAGCAGTTCTTC
NA | few | TRBJ2-7 | TRBV4-1 | CASSQKPKGTQTYEQYF | TGCGCCAGCAGCCAAAAACCTAAGGGGACACAGACCTACGAGCAGTACTTC
NA | many | TRBJ1-2 | TRBV28 | CASSWGDSNGYTF | TGTGCCAGCAGTTGGGGGGATAGCAATGGCTACACCTTC
NA | NA | TRBJ2-1 | TRBV7-2 | CASSLENTVRYNEQFF | TGTGCCAGCAGCTTAGAGAACACAGTAAGGTACAATGAGCAGTTCTTC
NA | NA | TRBJ2-6 | TRBV11-2 | CASSLPPGLWANVLTF | TGTGCCAGCAGCCTACCCCCAGGGCTTTGGGCCAACGTCCTGACTTTC
TRBD1 | many | TRBJ2-7 | TRBV6-6 | CASSYSGTGPYEQYF | TGTGCCAGCAGTTACTCCGGGACAGGCCCATACGAGCAGTACTTC
TRBD1 | NA | TRBJ2-7 | TRBV7-4 | CASSLRTGLNEQYF | TGTGCCAGCAGCCTTAGGACAGGGTTAAACGAGCAGTACTTC
NA | many | TRBJ2-6 | TRBV5-6 | CASSFGLTDSGANVLTF | TGTGCCAGCAGCTTTGGGTTAACCGACTCTGGGGCCAACGTCCTGACTTTC
TRBD2 | NA | TRBJ2-3 | TRBV7-2 | CASSPLAGVVGTQYF | TGTGCCAGCAGCCCCCTAGCGGGAGTGGTTGGTACGCAGTATTTT
TRBD2 | NA | TRBJ2-7 | TRBV5-5 | CASSLIQLGLAGGPGNEQYF | TGTGCCAGCAGCTTGATACAGCTTGGTCTAGCGGGAGGGCCCGGGAATGAGCAGTACTTC
TRBD2 | many | TRBJ2-7 | TRBV7-2 | CASSLGGSRTRGQYF | TGTGCCAGCAGCTTAGGCGGGAGCCGGACAAGAGGGCAGTACTTC
NA | NA | TRBJ1-1 | TRBV3-1 | CASSQEGLAGLNF | TGTGCCAGCAGCCAAGAAGGACTAGCGGGTTTAAACTTT
TRBD1 | many | TRBJ2-5 | TRBV10-2 | CASSESGQGGETQYF | TGCGCCAGCAGTGAGTCAGGACAGGGTGGAGAGACCCAGTACTTC
NA | many | TRBJ1-1 | TRBV4-2 | CASSQDISGPPGAFF | TGTGCCAGCAGCCAAGATATCTCAGGGCCACCTGGAGCTTTCTTT
NA | NA | TRBJ2-7 | TRBV3-1 | CASSLWGTLAYEQYF | TGTGCCAGCAGTTTATGGGGGACACTTGCCTACGAGCAGTACTTC
NA | many | TRBJ2-7 | TRBV28 | CASSRGGGGLDEQYF | TGTGCCAGCAGCCGAGGGGGGGGTGGGCTGGACGAGCAGTACTTC
NA | NA | TRBJ2-1 | TRBV7-8 | CASSPGGPNEQFF | TGTGCCAGCAGCCCAGGTGGGCCTAATGAGCAGTTCTTC